This T cell receptor beta chain was found in a study of CD8 T cells in Susac syndrome. Study-wide results and limits: An acknowledgment was made by the study that its TCR sequencing and HLA analysis involved relatively few individuals.

RNA in amounts of roughly 0.5 to 1 ug was reverse transcribed with random hexamers. Amplification of TCR beta CDR3 across 54 Vbeta and 13 Jbeta was performed with immunoSEQ multiplex PCR. TCRdb passed the immunoSEQ multiplex PCR reads through MiXCR, listing each CDR3 protein once. The table lists about 400,000 distinct CDR3 sequences, around 83% of them singletons, with 0.12% in the top ten. CDR1 and CDR2 from the germline V gene are MGHRA and YSYEKL. V dropped 0 bases and J dropped 5 bases, with 18 bases sitting between them. The CDR3 contains 17 residues. Sequencing of TCR beta was undertaken in CD8+ and CD4+ T cells derived from blood. Stable or active relapsing-remitting multiple sclerosis, untreated and meeting revised McDonald criteria, defined the controls. This clonotype was seen once. Its antigen is as yet unknown.

This TCR came from a human donor with multiple sclerosis. The chain joins TRBV4-1 to TRBJ2-3, with a tentative D call TRBD2 (5 bases). Sample: CD8+ T cells from PBMCs. In DNA form, the CDR3 reads TGCGCCAGCAGCCAAGATCAGAGGGCGGGTCCTAGAGATACGCAGTATTTT. Translated: CASSQDQRAGPRDTQYF.